This T cell receptor beta chain was identified during a study of memory CD4+ T cells and cytomegalovirus serostatus. Study-level findings and limits: About 40% of the roughly 160 known CMV-associated TCRbeta sequences appeared in CD4+ memory.

This clone was seen more than once but under ten times. Its antigen is as yet unknown. Single viable CD3+CD4+CD8-CD45RO+ cells were sorted as the memory CD4+ T cells. Some clones are missing from TCRdb's copy, which holds only in-frame ones; the method was immunoSEQ multiplex PCR. Seen here are 75,000 to 90,000 clones, around 80% observed once, and the top ten hold roughly 0.8%. This CDR3 region has 16 residues. Per germline, CDR1 SGHTA and CDR2 FQGTGA. With V trimmed by 0 bases and J by 7 bases, 6 bases remained unmatched. V gene TRBV7-3 combines with J gene TRBJ2-1, with TRBD2 matching 10 bases. The TCR originated in an adult in good health and CMV-seronegative. Sequenced sample: memory CD4+ T cells from blood. The CDR3 nucleotides are TGTGCCAGCAGCTTAACGCCAGCGGGGGGGCAAAATGAGCAGTTCTTC. This gives the protein CASSLTPAGGQNEQFF.